The 17 T cell receptor beta chains below were found in one sample sequenced in a study of CD8 T cells in ankylosing spondylitis. Antigens for these TCRs are unknown. Study outcomes and limitations: Ankylosing spondylitis blood appeared to be characterized by a TCR beta motif of eight or nine highly homologous variants.

Each CDR3 protein is one row after TCRdb ran MiXCR on the 5' RACE reads. The data show 500,000 to 550,000 distinct CDR3 sequences, with roughly 13% seen just once and under 7.5% held by the top ten. Sequencing input: blood, either unsorted or a sorted T cell fraction (not recorded which). Receptor source: a male donor with ankylosing spondylitis.

This clonotype has a count of ten or more. J is TRBJ1-2 and V is TRBV5-1, with 9 bases that match TRBD1. The germline gives CDR1 SGHRS, CDR2 YFSETQ. The V gene end was trimmed by 3 bases and the J gene end by 2 bases; junction bases not matched to a gene: 2. The CDR3 has 14 residues. The CDR3 here is CASSSGTGNYGYTF. CDR3 coding DNA: TGCGCCAGCAGCTCCGGGACAGGGAACTATGGCTACACCTTC.

This clonotype was detected only a few times. The J gene is TRBJ1-2, the V gene TRBV24-1, with 12 bases aligning to TRBD1. CDR3 length equals 15 residues. Germline V gene sequence: CDR1 KGHDR, CDR2 SFDVKD. Trimming at V came to 3 bases and at J to 7 bases, leaving 5 bases not matched to a gene. The CDR3 reads CATSDPGQGALGYTF. The CDR3 DNA reads TGTGCCACCAGTGATCCGGGACAGGGGGCCCTTGGCTACACCTTC.

Many counts were recorded for this clonotype. The chain joins TRBV3-1 to TRBJ2-7; TRBD1 or TRBD2 may be the D gene (5 bases each). With 1 base removed from V and 0 bases from J, the gap between germline ends came to 10 bases. The CDR3 runs 15 residues. Germline V gives CDR1 LGHDT, CDR2 YNNKEL (reference sequence). CDR3 in amino acids: CASSQAGRSSYEQYF. The CDR3 DNA follows: TGTGCCAGCAGCCAAGCGGGACGGAGCTCCTACGAGCAGTACTTC.

The CDR3 nucleotides read TGTGCCAGCAGTGTGGGGGGACCCGGGGAGCTGTTTTTT. It translates to CASSVGGPGELFF. This chain links TRBV2 with TRBJ2-2; tentatively, D is TRBD2 (6 bases). Germline loops: CDR1 SNHLY, CDR2 FYNNEI. V dropped 4 bases and J dropped 6 bases, with 9 bases sitting between them. The length of the CDR3 is 13 residues.

In DNA, the CDR3 is TGCGCCAGCAGTGAGGGCGACGTACGCTCCGAGCAGTACTTC. Its translation is CASSEGDVRSEQYF. The chain is built from TRBV10-1 and TRBJ2-7; unclear D gene. V was trimmed by 2 bases and J by 6 bases, leaving 14 bases between them. In germline, CDR1 is WNHNN, CDR2 SYGVQD (reference sequence). The CDR3 sequence is 14 residues long.

V usage is TRBV19 and J usage is TRBJ1-1, with TRBD1 matching 12 bases. The CDR3 totals 17 residues. Trimming took 7 bases from V and 1 from J; bases not matched to a gene: 10. Germline loops: CDR1 LNHDA, CDR2 SQIVND (reference sequence). The CDR3: CASTKTGTGGKNTEAFF. The CDR3 nucleotides are TGTGCCAGTACCAAAACCGGGACAGGGGGCAAGAACACTGAAGCTTTCTTT. The whole variable domain, filled in from reference TRBV19 and TRBJ1-1, reads DGGITQSPKYLFRKEGQNVTLSCEQNLNHDAMYWYRQDPGQGLRLIYYSQIVNDFQKGDIAEGYSVSREKKESFPLTVTSAQKNPTAFYLCASTKTGTGGKNTEAFFGQGTRLTVV.

This chain links TRBV5-1 with TRBJ2-3, with a weak D call TRBD2 (5 bases). V lost 3 bases and J lost 0, with 17 bases in between. The germline gives CDR1 SGHRS, CDR2 YFSETQ. The CDR3 is 17 amino acids. The CDR3 DNA is TGCGCCAGCAGCTCCTCGGGGTCAGCGGCTAGCACAGATACGCAGTATTTT. It is translated as CASSSSGSAASTDTQYF.

This chain uses TRBV29-1 with TRBJ2-1; 7 nucleotides match TRBD1. Trimming removed 7 bases from V and 1 base from J; junction bases left unmatched: 4. The germline CDR1 and CDR2 sequences are SQVTM and ANQGSEA. The CDR3 contains 13 residues. CDR3 coding DNA: TGCAGCGGGTCGGGACAGTCCTACAATGAGCAGTTCTTC. Translated, it gives CSGSGQSYNEQFF.

The table lists this clonotype with a few counts. V usage is TRBV18 and J usage is TRBJ1-1; TRBD1 agrees at 7 bases. The CDR3 spans 13 residues. From germline, CDR1 is KGHSH and CDR2 LQKENI. V lost 3 bases, J lost 8 bases, and 6 bases stayed unmatched. CDR3 residues: CASSPGDSPEAFF. In nucleotides, the CDR3 is TGTGCCAGCTCACCGGGGGACAGCCCGGAAGCTTTCTTT.

This clonotype showed up just a few times. The chain combines TRBV29-1 with TRBJ1-5; 8 bases are shared with TRBD1. Unmatched junction bases numbered 9, after V lost 4 bases and J lost 4 bases. In germline, CDR1 is SQVTM, CDR2 ANQGSEA. The CDR3 is 15 residues long. CDR3 region: CSVGIGQGENQPQHF. CDR3 nucleotides: TGCAGCGTTGGAATCGGACAGGGTGAGAATCAGCCCCAGCATTTT.

This clonotype was recorded at least ten times. The rearrangement uses TRBV6-6 and TRBJ1-5; tentatively, D is TRBD1 (5 bases). Trimming took off 8 bases at V and 7 bases at J, with 15 bases between the two ends. The CDR3 has 13 amino acids. Germline CDR1 is MNHNY and CDR2 is SVGAGI (reference sequence). The CDR3 spells CASVDRGNQPQHF. CDR3 nucleotide sequence: TGTGCCAGCGTCGATAGGGGAAACCAGCCCCAGCATTTT.

Ten or more counts support this clonotype. V usage is TRBV20-1 and J usage is TRBJ1-4; no clear D. This CDR3 has 12 residues. V was trimmed by 2 bases and J by 4 bases, leaving 5 bases between them. CDR1 is DFQATT, CDR2 SNEGSKA, per germline (reference sequence). CDR3 in amino acids: CSARQINEKLFF. The CDR3 nucleotides read TGCAGTGCTAGACAGATTAATGAAAAACTGTTTTTT.

The V call is TRBV18, the J call TRBJ1-1; D uncertain. This CDR3 has 13 amino acids. Germline V gene lookup returns CDR1 KGHSH and CDR2 LQKENI. V was pared by 2 bases and J by 4 bases, with 8 bases between. This CDR3 reads CASSPDQLTEAFF. The CDR3 DNA sequence: TGTGCCAGCTCACCAGATCAACTCACTGAAGCTTTCTTT.

The chain combines TRBV5-5 with TRBJ2-7, with TRBD2 matching over 13 bases. V lost 2 bases and J lost 6; bases outside the gene matches: 2. The germline V gene encodes CDR1 SGHKS and CDR2 YYEKEE (reference sequence). This CDR3 has 14 amino acids. The CDR3 DNA sequence: TGTGCCAGCAGCTTCGGACTAGCGGGAGTCGAGCAGTACTTC. It codes for CASSFGLAGVEQYF.

This clonotype was counted many times. The chain employs TRBV20-1 and TRBJ2-7; 8 nucleotides line up with TRBD2. Trimming took 1 base from V and 0 from J; bases not matched to a gene: 5. Germline assignment: CDR1 DFQATT and CDR2 SNEGSKA (reference sequence). This CDR3 contains 15 residues. Here the CDR3 DNA reads TGCAGTGCTAGAGGACTAGCGTTAAGCTCCTACGAGCAGTACTTC. It is translated as CSARGLALSSYEQYF.

By share, this clonotype counts as medium-sized. The V and J genes are TRBV7-2 and TRBJ2-7; 10 nucleotides agree with TRBD1. CDR3 length: 14 residues. The ends lost 6 bases at V and 6 bases at J; junction bases unmatched: 8. The germline gives CDR1 SGHTA, CDR2 FQGNSA. CDR3 sequence (DNA): TGTGCCAGCAGTCCCGGGACAGGGGTCGTCGAGCAGTACGTC. Translation gives CASSPGTGVVEQYV.

In this sample, this clonotype turned up many times. The CDR3 DNA sequence: TGTGCCAGCAGTCGCGGGGTTACAGATACGCAGTATTTT. Translation gives CASSRGVTDTQYF. The chain recombines TRBV6-2 or TRBV6-3 with TRBJ2-3, with D tentatively TRBD2 (6 bases). Deletions cut 5 bases from V and 3 bases from J, with 9 bases between. Germline CDR1 reads MNHEY; CDR2 reads SVGEGT. There are 13 residues in the CDR3.